The 22 T cell receptor beta chains reported below all come from one sample, sequenced in a study of T-cell reconstitution after alpha-beta-depleted transplantation in children. Unique molecular identifiers were incorporated during preparation of the TCRbeta library. TCRdb passed the PCR reads through MiXCR, listing each CDR3 protein once. The repertoire consists of about 490,000 distinct CDR3 sequences, with roughly 10% occurring once and the leading ten covering 2% to 2.5%. The sequencing here drew on PBMCs, taken before TCRalphabeta/CD19-depleted stem cell transplant. Every receptor here comes from a child aged 2-15 years with inherited bone marrow failure, due to receive a stem cell transplant.

This clonotype was found many times. The rearrangement uses TRBV10-3 and TRBJ2-7; 11 bases are a match to TRBD2. Germline CDR1 reads ENHRY; CDR2 reads SYGVKD. The length of the CDR3 is 14 residues. The trim removed 11 bases at V and 2 bases at J, leaving 8 bases unmatched. CDR3: CAASPGLAAYEQYF. The CDR3 DNA sequence: TGTGCCGCAAGCCCGGGACTAGCGGCCTACGAGCAGTACTTC.

This chain connects TRBV11-2 to TRBJ2-7; 7 bases map to TRBD2. Germline CDR1 SGHAT, CDR2 FQNNGV. The CDR3 is 11 amino acids. Trimming took 6 bases from V and 6 from J; bases not matched to a gene: 2. For the CDR3, the DNA is TGTGCCAGCAGGATAGCGGGCGAGCAGTACTTC. Protein product: CASRIAGEQYF.

This clonotype has ten or more counts. The genes are TRBV20-1 and TRBJ2-7; D ambiguous. V gave up 3 bases and J gave up 3 bases, with 12 bases separating them. This CDR3 contains 13 residues. Germline-derived CDR1 and CDR2 are DFQATT and SNEGSKA (reference sequence). This chain's CDR3 is CSARIPELYEQYF. CDR3 nucleotide sequence: TGCAGTGCTAGGATACCTGAGCTCTACGAGCAGTACTTC.

This clonotype occurred a few times. The chain combines TRBV10-3 with TRBJ2-7; D might be TRBD1 (5 bases). This CDR3 is built from 11 residues. The germline CDR1 and CDR2 sequences are ENHRY and SYGVKD. V was shortened by 5 bases and J by 5 bases, with 7 bases between the two germline ends. CDR3 DNA: TGTGCCATCAGTCCAGGGAACGAGCAGTACTTC. It specifies CAISPGNEQYF.

The sample holds many counts of this clonotype. One end of the junction does not line up with germline, which may come from a read error. The CDR3, as DNA: TGTGCCAGCAGTTTATCAAGTTCCACCGGGGATCTGTTTTTT. It encodes CASSLSSSTGDLFF. The chain employs TRBV12-3 or TRBV12-4 and TRBJ2-2, with D perhaps matching TRBD2 (5 bases). The CDR3 contains 14 residues.

This clonotype showed up just a few times. V gene TRBV27 combines with J gene TRBJ2-2; 7 bases align to TRBD1. The V gene's germline CDR1 is MNHEY and CDR2 SMNVEV (reference sequence). V lost 6 bases and J lost 6; bases outside the gene matches: 16. This CDR3 has 17 residues. DNA for the CDR3: TGTGCCAGCAGCTTCGGGGATGGGTACAGGGGCGCCGGGGAGCTGTTTTTT. Translating it yields CASSFGDGYRGAGELFF.

This clonotype has ten or more counts. The chain has TRBV5-1 and TRBJ1-2, with D possibly TRBD1 on 5 matching bases. The germline V and J ends were trimmed by 4 bases and 0 bases, with 16 bases remaining between them. Germline CDR1 reads SGHRS; CDR2 reads YFSETQ. The CDR3 runs to 16 residues. The CDR3 region is CASSTRQEGPNYGYTF. CDR3 coding DNA: TGCGCCAGCAGCACCCGCCAGGAGGGGCCTAACTATGGCTACACCTTC.

This clonotype has a count of ten or more. The chain uses TRBV6-5 and TRBJ1-1; possibly TRBD1 for D (5 bases). CDR3 size: 18 residues. V gave up 0 bases and J gave up 5 bases, with 22 bases separating them. CDR1 and CDR2 (germline): MNHEY, SVGAGI. The CDR3 loop is CASSYSRSSTGPGTEAFF. The DNA for the CDR3 is TGTGCCAGCAGTTACTCGAGAAGTTCTACAGGACCGGGGACTGAAGCTTTCTTT.

This clonotype was observed at least ten times. The chain uses TRBV7-2 and TRBJ2-7; TRBD1 is a possible D gene (6 bases). Germline loops: CDR1 SGHTA, CDR2 FQGNSA. V lost 2 bases to trimming and J lost 3 bases, with 11 bases between them. This CDR3 is 14 amino acids long. The chain's CDR3 is CASSLSRGYYEQYF. The CDR3, as DNA: TGTGCCAGCAGCTTAAGTAGGGGGTACTACGAGCAGTACTTC. Variable domain in full (rest from reference TRBV7-2 and TRBJ2-7): GAGVSQSPSNKVTEKGKDVELRCDPISGHTALYWYRQSLGQGLEFLIYFQGNSAPDKSGLPSDRFSAERTGGSVSTLTIQRTQQEDSAVYLCASSLSRGYYEQYFGPGTRLTVT.

This clonotype was seen only a few times. V usage is TRBV2 and J usage is TRBJ1-5, with D unresolved. Trimming left V 4 bases short and J 6 bases short, with 19 bases between. Germline values: CDR1 SNHLY, CDR2 FYNNEI. The CDR3 totals 16 residues. The CDR3 here is CASSGAADRLSQPQHF. The DNA of the CDR3 is TGTGCCAGCAGTGGTGCAGCAGACCGTCTCTCTCAGCCCCAGCATTTT. The full variable domain, completed using reference TRBV2 and TRBJ1-5, is EPEVTQTPSHQVTQMGQEVILRCVPISNHLYFYWYRQILGQKVEFLVSFYNNEISEKSEIFDDQFSVERPDGSNFTLKIRSTKLEDSAMYFCASSGAADRLSQPQHFGDGTRLSIL.

This clonotype has more than one count but fewer than ten. The gene calls are TRBV18 and TRBJ2-7; 7 positions match TRBD1. The CDR3 contains 15 residues. The germline V gene has CDR1 KGHSH and CDR2 LQKENI. Germline trimming cut 6 bases from V and 3 bases from J; bases unmatched to any gene: 11. The CDR3 DNA is TGTGCCAGCTCGCTAGCCGGGACAGCAAACTACGAGCAGTACTTC. This encodes CASSLAGTANYEQYF.

This clonotype has ten or more counts. The chain employs TRBV4-3 and TRBJ2-7; 9 nucleotides line up with TRBD1. The CDR3 has 15 amino acids. CDR1 is LGHNA and CDR2 is YSLEER in the germline V gene. V lost 4 bases, J lost 4 bases, and 8 bases stayed unmatched. The CDR3 nucleotides read TGCGCCAGCAGCCTGGGACAGGGAATCTGGTACGAGCAGTACTTC. Translating it yields CASSLGQGIWYEQYF.

This clonotype appeared many times. The rearrangement links TRBV15 to TRBJ1-6; TRBD1 aligns across 10 bases. CDR3 length: 15 residues. Germline V gene sequence: CDR1 LNHNV, CDR2 YYDKDF (reference sequence). V shed 3 bases and J 7 bases; nucleotides not matched to a gene: 3. CDR3 sequence: CATSSQTGGNSPLHF. In DNA, the CDR3 is TGTGCCACCAGCAGTCAGACAGGGGGCAATTCACCCCTCCACTTT.

This clonotype showed up many times. V gene TRBV28 combines with J gene TRBJ2-5, with 9 bases matching TRBD1. The V gene end was trimmed by 7 bases and the J gene end by 5 bases; junction bases not matched to a gene: 11. There are 15 residues in the CDR3. Germline CDR1 and CDR2: MDHEN and SYDVKM. The CDR3, as DNA: TGTGCCAGCAACCAATGGACAGGGGCGAAGGAGACCCAGTACTTC. It codes for CASNQWTGAKETQYF.

This clonotype has ten or more counts. The rearrangement joins TRBV6-5 to TRBJ1-1; D call uncertain. V was cut by 6 bases and J by 1 base, with 9 bases left in between. The CDR3 totals 13 residues. The germline V gene encodes CDR1 MNHEY and CDR2 SVGAGI. The DNA for the CDR3 is TGTGCCAGCAGAAGACCTGGGAACACTGAAGCTTTCTTT. Its protein is CASRRPGNTEAFF.

In this sample, this clonotype turned up many times. V and J are TRBV5-1 and TRBJ2-7, with TRBD1 identical over 9 bases. The CDR3 loop spans 15 amino acids. Germline lookup yields CDR1 SGHRS and CDR2 YFSETQ. V was clipped by 7 bases and J by 0 bases; unmatched bases: 8. CDR3 nucleotide sequence: TGCGCCAGCCGGAGGGACAGGGTGGACTCCTACGAGCAGTACTTC. The encoded protein is CASRRDRVDSYEQYF.

This clonotype was recorded many times. The rearrangement uses TRBV4-1 and TRBJ2-7; 12 positions agree with TRBD2. Germline trimming cut 4 bases from V and 1 base from J; bases unmatched to any gene: 8. The germline V gene has CDR1 MGHRA and CDR2 YSYEKL. The CDR3 has 17 amino acids. CDR3 sequence reads: CASSRLSGLAGSYEQYF. DNA for the CDR3: TGCGCCAGCAGCCGCCTTAGCGGACTAGCGGGGTCCTACGAGCAGTACTTC.

Notes on this clonotype: The junction differs from germline at one of its ends, possibly a read error. The chain uses TRBV7-9 and TRBJ2-1; tentatively, D is TRBD1 (6 bases). The CDR3 contains 14 residues. The germline V gene encodes CDR1 SEHNR and CDR2 FQNEAQ (reference sequence). This chain's CDR3 is CASSLRAGVAGQIF. Here the CDR3 DNA reads TGTGCCAGCAGCTTACGTGCAGGAGTTGCCGGACAGATCTTC.

In this sample, this clonotype turned up a few times. The V call is TRBV7-9, the J call TRBJ2-1; a possible D gene is TRBD2 (5 bases). From germline, CDR1 is SEHNR and CDR2 FQNEAQ (reference sequence). Between the trimmed V and J ends, which lost 5 bases and 3 bases, there was a span of 17 bases. This CDR3 has 16 residues. The CDR3 spells CASSNEGMRNYNEQFF. DNA for the CDR3: TGTGCCAGCAGCAATGAGGGTATGCGAAACTACAATGAGCAGTTCTTC.

This clonotype was detected many times. This chain connects TRBV5-1 to TRBJ1-2; D is unresolved. V was pared by 2 bases and J by 8 bases, with 10 bases between. This CDR3 has 12 residues. The V gene's germline CDR1 is SGHRS and CDR2 YFSETQ. The DNA for the CDR3 is TGCGCCAGCAGCTTCGCGGGCGACGGCTACACCTTC. This translates into CASSFAGDGYTF.

This clonotype was detected ten times or more. V gene TRBV3-1 combines with J gene TRBJ2-7, with D uncertain. V was clipped by 0 bases and J by 2 bases, with 11 bases between them. The CDR3 sequence is 15 residues long. Per the germline V gene, CDR1 is LGHDT and CDR2 is YNNKEL (reference sequence). The CDR3 nucleotides read TGTGCCAGCAGCCAAGATCCCGGAACGACCTACGAGCAGTACTTC. Its translation is CASSQDPGTTYEQYF.

This clonotype has at least ten counts. DNA of the CDR3: TGTGCCAGCATCCCCTTCCGGACGGGGGAGATTGGGGATACGCAGTATTTT. This codes for CASIPFRTGEIGDTQYF. The V call is TRBV12-3 or TRBV12-4, the J call TRBJ2-3; a weak D match, TRBD2 (6 bases). The CDR3 spans 17 residues. V gave up 7 bases and J gave up 6 bases, with 26 bases separating them.